A single sample gave rise to the 26 T cell receptor beta chains below, sequenced in a study of T cell changes during pregnancy in multiple sclerosis. Sequencing used immunoSEQ multiplex PCR; TCRdb keeps in-frame clones, though not all of them. The sample has tens of thousands of clones; around nine tenths are singletons. This specimen consisted of peripheral blood, obtained before pregnancy. The receptors shown here come from a female donor with multiple sclerosis, enrolled in a pregnancy study.

This clone is a singleton in its sample. This chain links TRBV9 with TRBJ2-1; TRBD2 matches at 12 bases. CDR1 is SGDLS, CDR2 YYNGEE, per germline. With 3 bases clipped from V and 9 bases from J, the junction kept 4 bases outside the gene matches. The CDR3 length is 14 residues. In nucleotides, the CDR3 is TGTGCCAGCAGCGAGACTAGCGGGGGCCTTGAGCAGTTCTTC. This gives the protein CASSETSGGLEQFF.

The rearrangement uses TRBV5-4 and TRBJ1-1; 9 bases fit TRBD1. V lost 4 bases, J lost 5 bases, and 3 bases stayed unmatched. This CDR3 region has 13 residues. The germline CDR1 and CDR2 sequences are SGHNT and YYREEE (reference sequence). The CDR3 DNA follows: TGTGCCAGCAGCCCCGGGACAGGGACTGAAGCTTTCTTT. Its translation: CASSPGTGTEAFF.

In the case of this clone: Its ends do not fully match the called genes, so a read error is possible. The V and J genes are TRBV15 and TRBJ1-1; maybe TRBD1 (5 bases). The germline CDR1 and CDR2 sequences are LNHNV and YYDKDF (reference sequence). The CDR3 sequence is 14 residues long. The CDR3 reads CATSRQGLNTEASF. In nucleotides, the CDR3 is TGTGCCACCAGCAGACAGGGCCTGAACACTGAAGCTTCCTTT.

This chain links TRBV19 with TRBJ2-3, with 9 bases fitting TRBD2. In germline, CDR1 is LNHDA, CDR2 SQIVND (reference sequence). J gave up 7 bases and V 4 bases, and 6 bases lay outside the gene matches. The CDR3 spans 14 residues. The CDR3 loop reads CASSSGGDRYTQYF. The CDR3 DNA sequence: TGTGCCAGTAGTAGCGGGGGGGATCGATATACGCAGTATTTT.

This chain uses TRBV6-1 with TRBJ2-7; TRBD1 matches at 8 bases. This CDR3 spans 14 amino acids. Per the germline V gene, CDR1 is MNHNS and CDR2 is SASEGT. V lost 3 bases and J lost 3; bases outside the gene matches: 4. CDR3 in amino acids: CASSDGQGNYEQYF. For the CDR3, the DNA is TGTGCCAGCAGTGATGGACAGGGTAACTACGAGCAGTACTTC.

The chain couples TRBV6-6 to TRBJ2-5; possibly TRBD1 for D (5 bases). Between the trimmed V and J ends, which lost 8 bases and 1 base, there was a span of 8 bases. Germline CDR1 MNHNY, CDR2 SVGAGI (reference sequence). The CDR3 consists of 12 residues. Here the CDR3 reads CASGHTQETQYF. CDR3 coding DNA: TGTGCCAGCGGACATACCCAAGAGACCCAGTACTTC.

By share, this clone ranks as medium-sized. The chain has TRBV4-3 and TRBJ2-7; 12 bases agree with TRBD1. This CDR3 region has 16 residues. Germline CDR1 is LGHNA and CDR2 is YSLEER. V shed 0 bases and J 5 bases; nucleotides not matched to a gene: 5. The CDR3 sequence is CASSQELGTGGDEQYF. CDR3 sequence (DNA): TGCGCCAGCAGCCAAGAATTGGGGACAGGGGGCGACGAGCAGTACTTC.

The gene calls are TRBV27 and TRBJ1-6; TRBD1 might be the D (6 bases). Germline-derived CDR1 and CDR2 are MNHEY and SMNVEV (reference sequence). The CDR3 is made up of 16 amino acids. V dropped 4 bases and J dropped 9 bases, with 19 bases sitting between them. The CDR3 spells CASSSSGGPSGSPLHF. The CDR3 coding sequence is TGTGCCAGCAGTTCAAGCGGGGGCCCCAGTGGTTCACCCCTCCACTTT.

The chain joins TRBV7-3 to TRBJ2-5; 10 bases are a match to TRBD2. Germline-derived CDR1 and CDR2 are SGHTA and FQGTGA. V shed 6 bases, J shed 5 bases, and the junction held 3 bases outside the gene matches. The CDR3 runs to 13 residues. This CDR3 is CASSRSGRETQYF. As DNA, the CDR3 is TGTGCCAGCAGTCGTAGCGGGAGGGAGACCCAGTACTTC.

V gene TRBV5-6 combines with J gene TRBJ1-2; TRBD1 aligns across 8 bases. Germline values: CDR1 SGHDT, CDR2 YYEEEE. J gave up 4 bases and V 3 bases, and 8 bases lay outside the gene matches. This CDR3 contains 15 residues. The CDR3, as DNA: TGTGCCAGCAGCTCTAGACAGGGGAAGGTCTATGGCTACACCTTC. Its translation is CASSSRQGKVYGYTF.

The chain has TRBV5-6 and TRBJ1-2, with a weak D call TRBD1 (5 bases). Germline V gene lookup returns CDR1 SGHDT and CDR2 YYEEEE. The CDR3 spans 16 residues. V was trimmed by 3 bases and J by 2 bases, leaving 17 bases between them. CDR3: CASSSMAGTTNYGYTF. As DNA, the CDR3 is TGTGCCAGCAGCTCGATGGCGGGGACCACAAACTATGGCTACACCTTC.

This chain uses TRBV6-1 with TRBJ2-7, with 16 bases that match TRBD2. After removal of 6 bases from V and 2 bases from J, the junction contained 1 base not matched to a gene. CDR3 length: 15 residues. Germline V gives CDR1 MNHNS, CDR2 SASEGT. In DNA, the CDR3 is TGTGCCAGCAGCGGGACTAGCGGGGGGGCCTACGAGCAGTACTTC. Translating it yields CASSGTSGGAYEQYF.

The rearrangement joins TRBV9 to TRBJ2-3, with a weak D call TRBD2 (5 bases). Trimming cost V 2 bases and J 4 bases, with 14 bases left between them. Germline lookup yields CDR1 SGDLS and CDR2 YYNGEE. The CDR3 loop spans 15 amino acids. Here the CDR3 reads CASSVTSEASDTQYF. CDR3 nucleotides: TGTGCCAGCAGCGTCACTAGTGAGGCCTCAGATACGCAGTATTTT.

The V call is TRBV5-6, the J call TRBJ2-2, with 7 bases that match TRBD1. This CDR3 spans 13 amino acids. Trimming removed 9 bases from V and 0 bases from J; junction bases left unmatched: 2. CDR1 is SGHDT, CDR2 YYEEEE, per germline. CDR3 amino acids: CATGTANTGELFF. In DNA, the CDR3 is TGTGCCACTGGGACAGCGAACACCGGGGAGCTGTTTTTT. The full variable domain, with the rest looked up from reference TRBV5-6 and TRBJ2-2, is DAGVTQSPTHLIKTRGQQVTLRCSPKSGHDTVSWYQQALGQGPQFIFQYYEEEERQRGNFPDRFSGHQFPNYSSELNVNALLLGDSALYLCATGTANTGELFFGEGSRLTVL.

The chain couples TRBV5-1 to TRBJ2-2; 10 nucleotides align to TRBD2. CDR1 and CDR2 from the germline V gene are SGHRS and YFSETQ. This CDR3 contains 19 residues. V shed 4 bases, J shed 5 bases, and the junction held 17 bases outside the gene matches. CDR3 coding DNA: TGCGCCAGCAGCGTCTGGGGTAGCGGGGGGACTCCGGGGACCGGGGAGCTGTTTTTT. Protein sequence: CASSVWGSGGTPGTGELFF.

The chain links TRBV6-6 to TRBJ1-2, with D unresolved. The CDR3 covers 13 residues. The V end was cut by 8 bases, the J end by 4 bases, with 14 bases between. Germline V gene sequence: CDR1 MNHNY, CDR2 SVGAGI (reference sequence). The CDR3 is CASQEALSYGYTF. The CDR3 bases are TGTGCCAGCCAAGAAGCGCTTAGCTATGGCTACACCTTC.

This rearrangement joins TRBV5-6 to TRBJ2-7, with D hard to call. CDR1 is SGHDT, CDR2 YYEEEE, per germline. CDR3 length equals 15 residues. Trimming pared 2 bases from V and 3 bases from J, leaving 15 bases between. The CDR3 loop reads CASSFRDKPFYEQYF. The CDR3 region has the DNA TGTGCCAGCAGCTTCCGTGACAAGCCCTTCTACGAGCAGTACTTC.

A single count supports this clone. The junction differs from germline at one of its ends, possibly a read error. The rearrangement uses TRBV18 and TRBJ2-5; TRBD2 aligns across 9 bases. The CDR3 is 16 amino acids. Germline V CDR1 and CDR2: KGHSH, LQKENI. The CDR3 loop reads CASSPGLALNPETQYF. The CDR3 nucleotides read TGTGCCAGTTCACCGGGACTAGCCCTTAATCCCGAGACCCAGTACTTC.

V is TRBV30 and J is TRBJ1-6; D possibly corresponds to TRBD1 (5 bases). Trimming took 4 bases from V and 9 from J, leaving 13 bases between them. Germline loops: CDR1 GTSNPN, CDR2 SVGIG (reference sequence). There are 13 residues in the CDR3. The CDR3 here is CAWTQGTPSPLHF. CDR3 sequence (DNA): TGTGCCTGGACGCAGGGTACACCTTCACCCCTCCACTTT. The whole variable domain, filled in from reference TRBV30 and TRBJ1-6, reads SQTIHQWPATLVQPVGSPLSLECTVEGTSNPNLYWYRQAAGRGLQLLFYSVGIGQISSEVPQNLSASRPQDRQFILSSKKLLLSDSGFYLCAWTQGTPSPLHFGNGTRLTVT.

V gene TRBV7-3 combines with J gene TRBJ1-6; D is possibly TRBD1 (6 bases). CDR3 length equals 15 residues. The V gene lost 5 bases and the J gene lost 9 bases, with 17 bases spanning the gap. Germline CDR1 reads SGHTA; CDR2 reads FQGTGA. Here the CDR3 reads CASSPTSGTTSPLHF. CDR3 sequence (DNA): TGTGCCAGCAGCCCGACCTCGGGGACAACTTCACCCCTCCACTTT.

The gene calls are TRBV4-1 and TRBJ2-2; 9 bases align to TRBD1. CDR1 MGHRA and CDR2 YSYEKL come from the germline V gene. V lost 1 base, J lost 1 base, and 4 bases stayed unmatched. CDR3 size: 17 residues. The CDR3: CASSQGGQGRNTGELFF. The CDR3 DNA follows: TGCGCCAGCAGCCAAGGAGGACAGGGGCGGAACACCGGGGAGCTGTTTTTT.

The chain is built from TRBV7-2 and TRBJ2-1; the match to TRBD2 covers 9 bases. Germline V gene sequence: CDR1 SGHTA, CDR2 FQGNSA. Germline trimming cut 7 bases from V and 4 bases from J; bases unmatched to any gene: 5. This CDR3 comprises 14 residues. CDR3 region: CASTRLAEYNEQFF. The CDR3 nucleotides are TGTGCCAGCACCAGACTAGCGGAATACAATGAGCAGTTCTTC. Full variable domain (rest looked up from reference TRBV7-2 and TRBJ2-1): GAGVSQSPSNKVTEKGKDVELRCDPISGHTALYWYRQSLGQGLEFLIYFQGNSAPDKSGLPSDRFSAERTGGSVSTLTIQRTQQEDSAVYLCASTRLAEYNEQFFGPGTRLTVL.

The CDR3 loop reads CASGQVNYGYTF. CDR3 sequence (DNA): TGTGCCAGCGGGCAAGTTAACTATGGCTACACCTTC. V is TRBV6-5 and J is TRBJ1-2, with D uncertain. The CDR3 consists of 12 residues. Trimming removed 8 bases from V and 1 base from J, with 8 bases in between. CDR1 is MNHEY, CDR2 SVGAGI, per germline.

This chain links TRBV7-3 with TRBJ2-1; perhaps TRBD2 as D (6 bases). The CDR3 has 14 amino acids. V was clipped by 5 bases and J by 6 bases, with 14 bases between them. Per germline, CDR1 SGHTA and CDR2 FQGTGA. CDR3: CASSPGRLGNEQFF. CDR3 DNA sequence: TGTGCCAGCAGCCCAGGCCGACTAGGCAATGAGCAGTTCTTC.

The chain recombines TRBV6-6 with TRBJ1-1; a weak D match, TRBD1 (5 bases). V was shortened by 4 bases and J by 2 bases, with 17 bases between the two germline ends. Germline V CDR1 and CDR2: MNHNY, SVGAGI (reference sequence). The length of the CDR3 is 16 residues. Here the CDR3 DNA reads TGTGCCAGCAGTTTGGGCGAACGACAGATTAACACTGAAGCTTTCTTT. Translated, it gives CASSLGERQINTEAFF.

This clone was seen only a few times. The V call is TRBV27, the J call TRBJ1-5; tentatively, D is TRBD1 (5 bases). The germline gives CDR1 MNHEY, CDR2 SMNVEV (reference sequence). Trimming shortened V by 6 bases and J by 1 base, and 19 bases separated the two germline ends. The CDR3 contains 17 residues. The CDR3 sequence: CASRPFRDSRSNQPQHF. CDR3 DNA: TGTGCCAGCAGGCCATTCCGGGACTCTCGGAGCAATCAGCCCCAGCATTTT.